This T cell receptor beta chain is from a study of blood T cell repertoires in COVID-19 (dated by TCRdb to the early 2020s). General notes on the study: The collaborator samples originated in the United States, Italy and Spain and spanned the acute and convalescent phases of COVID-19. The material from the prospective study consisted of cDNA or gDNA derived from T cells, B-cell-depleted T cells, or PBMCs. The dataset comprised deeply sampled blood TCRbeta repertoires from subjects exposed to, actively infected with, or recovered from COVID-19. The repertoires were released in a freely available public database intended as a resource for research on the immune response to SARS-CoV-2. Samples came from the ongoing ImmuneRACE study (first 160 participants) plus 1,254 subjects from 6 global collaborators. Sample metadata almost always included a de-identified subject ID, COVID-19 status, age in years and sex. HLA class I and class II types, where available, came from metadata supplied by the sample provider rather than from assay-based typing. Results and caveats for the whole study, not just this receptor: The amount of clinical and demographic metadata varied by source and participant and was provided uncurated.

Its CDR3 holds 15 amino acids, cysteine through phenylalanine. The kept DNA is CDR3 alone, 45 bases in frame from the first base. The germline V gene encodes CDR1 SGHTA and CDR2 FQGNSA. Trimming leaves V shorter by 5 bases and J shorter by 3 bases, with the junction holding 4 bases beyond the gene matches. TCRbeta CDR3 regions were amplified from genomic DNA using the immunoSEQ Assay, a bias-controlled multiplex PCR. In the authors' own workflow: The number of nucleated cells in each sample was estimated by amplification of reference gene primers within the assay. Sequence reads were collapsed and filtered to measure the absolute abundance of every unique TCRbeta CDR3 rearrangement. Productive Simpson clonality was computed per sample as the square root of Simpson's diversity index over productive rearrangements. TCRdb took over this immuneACCESS table, retaining in-frame rearrangements with V and J assigned. Such tables are incomplete; in checked studies, under half of the missing clones stem from an unresolved V gene, and the remainder is unexplained. The V and J calls and clone size were taken over from that table, and D and trimming were inferred from the DNA. For this sample there are 30,000 to 35,000 clones; around 86% appear just once. 11% to 15% of the sample comes from the top ten.

The collaborating institutions used their own protocols to collect whole blood in K2EDTA tubes. For TCRbeta analysis, collaborators shipped samples in one of three forms: frozen whole blood, isolated PBMCs, or DNA extracted from either of those sample types. This clone was seen a few times. The clone's antigen remains unknown. Base-call qualities are not available, and no considerably larger clone is one nucleotide away. The receptor was isolated from a man in his sixties with active COVID-19. The chain joins TRBV7-2 to TRBJ2-2; TRBD1 matches 9 bases in the middle. Material for sequencing was peripheral blood. The DNA sequence is TGTGCCAGCAGCCCCGGGACAGGGTACACCGGGGAGCTGTTTTTT. It translates as CASSPGTGYTGELFF.